The 20 T cell receptor beta chains given below trace back to one sample, sequenced in a study of identifying expanded T cells in peripheral blood. Produced via immunoSEQ multiplex PCR; TCRdb's table is partial and in-frame only. The top ten clones hold around an eighth of a sample with more than 85,000 clones, about 91% of them seen once. The material sequenced was blood. All receptors derive from a person aged 18 to 75 in good health.

The rearrangement uses TRBV28 and TRBJ2-6; tentatively, D is TRBD2 (7 bases). Germline values: CDR1 MDHEN, CDR2 SYDVKM. The CDR3 totals 17 residues. V lost 7 bases, J lost 3 bases, and 19 bases lay in between. CDR3 nucleotides: TGTGCCAGCATCCCCCACCCGGGGGGCGGTGGGGCCAACGTCCTGACTTTC. Protein sequence: CASIPHPGGGGANVLTF.

This chain connects TRBV25-1 to TRBJ1-4, with no clear D. This CDR3 is 10 amino acids long. CDR1 and CDR2 from the germline V gene are MGHDK and SYGVNS. Trimming took 8 bases from V and 5 from J, leaving 3 bases between them. The CDR3 sequence is CASSNEKLFF. The CDR3, as DNA: TGTGCCAGCTCGAATGAAAAACTGTTTTTT.

The V call is TRBV7-2, the J call TRBJ2-5; 7 positions match TRBD1. The V gene's germline CDR1 is SGHTA and CDR2 FQGNSA. Unmatched junction bases numbered 2, after V lost 2 bases and J lost 2 bases. This CDR3 region has 14 residues. CDR3 sequence: CASSLTGVQETQYF. CDR3 in DNA: TGTGCCAGCAGCTTAACAGGGGTTCAAGAGACCCAGTACTTC.

The rearrangement links TRBV2 to TRBJ1-2; a possible D gene is TRBD1 (5 bases). The CDR3 has 10 residues. The germline V and J ends were trimmed by 6 bases and 6 bases, with 5 bases remaining between them. CDR1 and CDR2 (germline): SNHLY, FYNNEI. CDR3 bases: TGTGCCAGCAGGACAGATGGCTACACCTTC. Residues: CASRTDGYTF.

This chain links TRBV20-1 with TRBJ1-2, with D possibly being TRBD1 (5 bases). From germline, CDR1 is DFQATT and CDR2 SNEGSKA (reference sequence). CDR3 size: 11 residues. V gave up 4 bases and J gave up 6 bases, with 9 bases separating them. CDR3 bases: TGCAGTGCTAACGGGGCTCATGGCTACACCTTC. Protein product: CSANGAHGYTF.

V is TRBV23-1 and J is TRBJ2-2; possibly TRBD1 or TRBD2 for D (5 bases each). TRBV23-1 is annotated as an ORF whose role is uncertain. Trimming took 3 bases from V and 10 from J, leaving 9 bases between them. There are 12 residues in the CDR3. CDR3 amino acids: CASSQGEKELFF. The CDR3, as DNA: TGCGCCAGCAGTCAGGGGGAGAAGGAGCTGTTTTTT.

The gene calls are TRBV4-1 and TRBJ2-3; D is possibly TRBD2 (6 bases). The CDR3 contains 17 residues. CDR1 MGHRA and CDR2 YSYEKL come from the germline V gene. V lost 0 bases and J lost 6, with 19 bases in between. The CDR3 sequence is CASSQETASASWDTQYF. CDR3 DNA sequence: TGCGCCAGCAGCCAAGAAACCGCTAGCGCGAGTTGGGATACGCAGTATTTT.

This clone appeared a few times. The chain carries TRBV11-3 and TRBJ2-1, with D possibly TRBD1 on 5 matching bases. Between the trimmed V and J ends, which lost 5 bases and 6 bases, there was a span of 11 bases. The CDR3 length is 13 residues. Germline CDR1 reads SGHNT; CDR2 reads YENEEA. CDR3 nucleotides: TGTGCCAGCAGCCGACAGCCCGGCAATGAGCAGTTCTTC. Translated, it gives CASSRQPGNEQFF.

J is TRBJ1-1 and V is TRBV19; 7 bases map to TRBD1. This CDR3 is built from 13 residues. V shed 5 bases and J 4 bases; nucleotides not matched to a gene: 4. The germline CDR1 and CDR2 sequences are LNHDA and SQIVND (reference sequence). The CDR3 nucleotides are TGTGCCAGTAGTCGACAGGGTATCACTGAAGCTTTCTTT. It codes for CASSRQGITEAFF.

This clone was seen once. The V gene is TRBV27, the J gene TRBJ2-1; the D is unclear. Trimming removed 6 bases from V and 0 bases from J, with 6 bases in between. The CDR3 has 13 amino acids. Germline V lookup: CDR1 MNHEY, CDR2 SMNVEV (reference sequence). The CDR3 sequence is CASRRLSYNEQFF. CDR3 in DNA: TGTGCCAGCAGGCGGCTCTCCTACAATGAGCAGTTCTTC.

The V call is TRBV6-1, the J call TRBJ1-2; D is unclear. Germline CDR1 MNHNS, CDR2 SASEGT. This CDR3 has 14 amino acids. Trimming took 2 bases from V and 0 from J, leaving 7 bases between them. CDR3 protein: CASSEIESNYGYTF. CDR3 sequence (DNA): TGTGCCAGCAGTGAAATAGAGTCTAACTATGGCTACACCTTC.

CDR3 bases: TGTGCCGGTGCGGGACTAGCCTACAATGAGCAGTTCTTC. Protein product: CAGAGLAYNEQFF. The genes are TRBV30 and TRBJ2-1, with 8 bases that match TRBD2. V lost 8 bases to trimming and J lost 2 bases; unmatched junction nucleotides: 5. The germline CDR1 and CDR2 sequences are GTSNPN and SVGIG (reference sequence). The CDR3 has 13 residues.

This chain links TRBV5-6 with TRBJ1-1; D might be TRBD1 (6 bases). Germline loops: CDR1 SGHDT, CDR2 YYEEEE. This CDR3 is 15 amino acids long. The germline V and J ends were trimmed by 0 bases and 1 base, with 10 bases remaining between them. CDR3 in amino acids: CASSLGNRANTEAFF. The CDR3, as DNA: TGTGCCAGCAGCTTGGGGAACAGGGCGAACACTGAAGCTTTCTTT.

This clone was seen a few times. The genes are TRBV7-9 and TRBJ1-2, with a tentative D call TRBD1 (6 bases). The CDR3 totals 17 residues. Per germline, CDR1 SEHNR and CDR2 FQNEAQ (reference sequence). V was trimmed by 5 bases and J by 4 bases, leaving 23 bases between them. The CDR3 protein is CASSLAGGAGESYGYTF. The CDR3 DNA reads TGTGCCAGCAGCCTGGCAGGCGGGGCAGGGGAGAGCTATGGCTACACCTTC.

This sequence joins TRBV10-3 and TRBJ2-7, with D unresolved. CDR1 ENHRY and CDR2 SYGVKD come from the germline V gene. V lost 3 bases and J 6 bases, leaving 12 bases between the germline ends. This CDR3 contains 13 residues. CDR3 region: CAISDGSPSEQYF. CDR3 nucleotide sequence: TGTGCCATCAGTGACGGCTCCCCCTCCGAGCAGTACTTC.

The V gene is TRBV6-6, the J gene TRBJ2-7; no clear D. V shed 0 bases and J shed 6 bases, with 3 bases lying between them. Germline V gene sequence: CDR1 MNHNY, CDR2 SVGAGI (reference sequence). The CDR3 has 11 amino acids. This chain's CDR3 is CASSYSVEQYF. CDR3 nucleotides: TGTGCCAGCAGTTACTCGGTCGAGCAGTACTTC.

The rearrangement uses TRBV4-3 and TRBJ2-4, with a possible D match to TRBD1 (6 bases). The CDR3 length is 15 residues. The V gene's germline CDR1 is LGHNA and CDR2 YSLEER. V shed 0 bases and J shed 5 bases, with 11 bases lying between them. The CDR3 coding sequence is TGCGCCAGCAGCCAAGATCAGGGGCACCAAAACATTCAGTACTTC. Protein product: CASSQDQGHQNIQYF.

The rearrangement links TRBV28 to TRBJ1-1, with a tentative D call TRBD1 (5 bases). The CDR3 sequence is 11 residues long. Germline CDR1 and CDR2: MDHEN and SYDVKM. The germline V and J ends were trimmed by 9 bases and 1 base, with 6 bases remaining between them. CDR3: CASTGNTEAFF. The CDR3 nucleotides are TGTGCCAGTACAGGGAACACTGAAGCTTTCTTT.

The chain has TRBV5-8 and TRBJ1-5; D may be TRBD1 (6 bases). This CDR3 has 18 amino acids. V lost 2 bases and J lost 0, with 18 bases in between. Germline CDR1 is SGHTS and CDR2 is YDEGEE. The CDR3 region is CASSFQGTAGDSNQPQHF. CDR3 nucleotide sequence: TGTGCCAGCAGCTTTCAGGGGACGGCGGGGGATAGCAATCAGCCCCAGCATTTT.

The chain carries TRBV7-3 and TRBJ2-5, with D perhaps TRBD1 (6 bases). The germline V and J ends were trimmed by 3 bases and 1 base, with 12 bases remaining between them. CDR3 length: 15 residues. The germline V gene has CDR1 SGHTA and CDR2 FQGTGA. The CDR3 reads CASSLGGGIQETQYF. For the CDR3, the DNA is TGTGCCAGCAGCTTGGGTGGGGGCATCCAAGAGACCCAGTACTTC.